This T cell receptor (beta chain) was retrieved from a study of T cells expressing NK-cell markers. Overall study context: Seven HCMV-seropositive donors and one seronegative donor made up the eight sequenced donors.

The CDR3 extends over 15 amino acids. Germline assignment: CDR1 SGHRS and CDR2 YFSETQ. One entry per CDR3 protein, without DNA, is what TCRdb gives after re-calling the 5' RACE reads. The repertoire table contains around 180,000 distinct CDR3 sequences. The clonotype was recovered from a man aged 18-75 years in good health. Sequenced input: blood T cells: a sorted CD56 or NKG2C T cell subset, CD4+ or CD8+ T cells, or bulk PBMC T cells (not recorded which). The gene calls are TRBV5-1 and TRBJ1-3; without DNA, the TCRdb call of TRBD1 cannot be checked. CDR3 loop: CASSLEGTDGNTIYF.